These 14 T cell receptor beta chains were sequenced from one sample in a study of blood T cells in healthy people across ages. Through a sample-barcoded 5' primer and a J-beta primer mix, a second PCR was run for about 7 to 12 cycles. Each CDR3 protein is one row after TCRdb ran MiXCR on the 5' RACE reads. The sample consists of approximately 800,000 distinct CDR3 sequences, about 61% of them appearing once. Sequencing input: blood. The receptors were gathered from a man aged 35 to 55 in good health.

This chain joins TRBV10-3 and TRBJ2-5, with D unresolved. The CDR3 is made up of 11 amino acids. Trimming shortened V by 6 bases and J by 5 bases, and 7 bases separated the two germline ends. CDR1 ENHRY and CDR2 SYGVKD come from the germline V gene. The CDR3 sequence: CAIRGTETQYF. The CDR3 DNA reads as TGTGCCATCAGGGGAACTGAGACCCAGTACTTC.

This clonotype has more than one count but fewer than ten. The rearrangement links TRBV29-1 to TRBJ2-7; possible D gene TRBD1, 6 bases. CDR3 length: 11 amino acids. CDR1 SQVTM and CDR2 ANQGSEA come from the germline V gene. Deletions cut 7 bases from V and 4 bases from J, with 11 bases between. As DNA, the CDR3 is TGCAGCGCCAATACAGGGTACGAGCAGTACTTC. Its protein product is CSANTGYEQYF.

The chain employs TRBV11-3 and TRBJ2-1; D is unresolved. The CDR3 totals 12 residues. CDR1 is SGHNT and CDR2 is YENEEA in the germline V gene. Trimming stripped 5 bases from V and 4 bases from J, with 6 bases between. CDR3 DNA: TGTGCCAGCAGCCCCCCGTACAATGAGCAGTTCTTC. Translating gives CASSPPYNEQFF.

The table lists this clonotype with a few counts. The rearrangement joins TRBV15 to TRBJ2-4, with 9 bases that match TRBD2. Judging by the DNA end, TRBJ2-7 fits better; the J call may be wrong. This CDR3 contains 16 residues. CDR1 and CDR2 from the germline V gene are LNHNV and YYDKDF (reference sequence). Here the CDR3 reads CATSRGSGSVSYEQYF. CDR3 nucleotide sequence: TGTGCCACCAGCAGAGGTAGCGGGAGTGTCTCCTACGAGCAGTACTTC.

The chain carries TRBV6-6 and TRBJ2-1; 10 nucleotides agree with TRBD2. Losses at the gene ends were 9 bases for V and 6 bases for J; bases not matched to a gene: 8. The V gene's germline CDR1 is MNHNY and CDR2 SVGAGI (reference sequence). This CDR3 spans 14 amino acids. The CDR3 nucleotides are TGTGCCAGAGTAGGGCTAGCGGGAGTCAATGAGCAGTTCTTC. As protein: CARVGLAGVNEQFF.

The V gene is TRBV10-3, the J gene TRBJ2-7; 8 nucleotides line up with TRBD2. Per germline, CDR1 ENHRY and CDR2 SYGVKD. CDR3 length equals 13 residues. V shed 9 bases, J shed 5 bases, and the junction held 9 bases outside the gene matches. This CDR3 reads CAISGRILDEQYF. As DNA, the CDR3 is TGTGCCATAAGCGGGAGAATATTAGACGAGCAGTACTTC.

Turning to this clonotype: A single base separates this from a much larger clone, so it may be a read error. The J gene is TRBJ2-5, the V gene TRBV29-1; 8 bases fit TRBD2. The germline V gene has CDR1 SQVTM and CDR2 ANQGSEA. This CDR3 is 14 amino acids long. CDR3 in DNA: TGCAGCGTTGACATCCGGGGGGGCCGGGAGACCCAGCACTTC. Translated, it gives CSVDIRGGRETQHF.

A few counts support this clonotype. V is TRBV14 and J is TRBJ2-7, with TRBD2 matching over 12 bases. Germline loops: CDR1 SGHDN, CDR2 FVKESK. The trim removed 3 bases at V and 1 base at J, leaving 4 bases unmatched. The CDR3 loop spans 16 amino acids. CDR3 sequence (DNA): TGTGCCAGCAGCCACACGACTAGCGGGAGATCCTACGAGCAGTACTTC. Its translation is CASSHTTSGRSYEQYF.

J is TRBJ2-1 and V is TRBV6-1; the D gene is possibly TRBD2 (7 bases). This CDR3 is 13 amino acids long. CDR1 and CDR2 from the germline V gene are MNHNS and SASEGT. Trimming removed 7 bases at V and 7 bases at J, with 14 bases between. CDR3 amino acids: CASNRGAPNEQFF. In DNA, the CDR3 is TGTGCCAGCAATCGGGGGGCTCCGAATGAGCAGTTCTTC.

J is TRBJ2-1 and V is TRBV18; a weak D match, TRBD2 (5 bases). V dropped 4 bases and J dropped 7 bases, with 23 bases sitting between them. Germline V gene data show CDR1 as KGHSH and CDR2 as LQKENI. The CDR3 covers 17 residues. CDR3 region: CASSLLGPPLSGNEQFF. Written as DNA, the CDR3 is TGTGCCAGCTCACTGCTTGGGCCCCCTCTCTCGGGGAATGAGCAGTTCTTC.

This chain links TRBV4-1 with TRBJ2-7; the D gene is possibly TRBD2 (5 bases). The J call is doubtful: the DNA matches TRBJ2-5 better. Germline loops: CDR1 MGHRA, CDR2 YSYEKL. The CDR3 extends over 13 amino acids. The CDR3 DNA reads as TGCGCCAGCAGCCAAAACATAGCGGAGACCCAGTACTTC. This translates into CASSQNIAETQYF.

The J gene is TRBJ2-3, the V gene TRBV6-1, with D unresolved. The CDR3 extends over 16 amino acids. The germline V gene encodes CDR1 MNHNS and CDR2 SASEGT. V lost 2 bases and J lost 2, with 14 bases in between. This chain's CDR3 is CASSEWSIENTDTQYF. The CDR3 nucleotides are TGTGCCAGCAGTGAATGGTCAATTGAGAACACAGATACGCAGTATTTT.

Here the CDR3 DNA reads TGTGCCAGCAGCTACTCCGGGGGCTTACAGCCATCACCCCTCCACTTT. Amino acids: CASSYSGGLQPSPLHF. The chain joins TRBV7-9 to TRBJ1-6; D possibly corresponds to TRBD1 (6 bases). There are 16 residues in the CDR3. Trimming took 4 bases from V and 10 from J, leaving 20 bases between them. CDR1 and CDR2 (germline): SEHNR, FQNEAQ (reference sequence).

The chain recombines TRBV7-2 with TRBJ2-1; 12 bases align to TRBD2. This CDR3 is 18 amino acids long. Germline assignment: CDR1 SGHTA and CDR2 FQGNSA. J gave up 7 bases and V 0 bases, and 10 bases lay outside the gene matches. CDR3 in amino acids: CASSLAPKLAGGKNEQFF. CDR3 DNA: TGTGCCAGCAGCTTAGCGCCCAAGCTAGCGGGAGGGAAGAATGAGCAGTTCTTC.